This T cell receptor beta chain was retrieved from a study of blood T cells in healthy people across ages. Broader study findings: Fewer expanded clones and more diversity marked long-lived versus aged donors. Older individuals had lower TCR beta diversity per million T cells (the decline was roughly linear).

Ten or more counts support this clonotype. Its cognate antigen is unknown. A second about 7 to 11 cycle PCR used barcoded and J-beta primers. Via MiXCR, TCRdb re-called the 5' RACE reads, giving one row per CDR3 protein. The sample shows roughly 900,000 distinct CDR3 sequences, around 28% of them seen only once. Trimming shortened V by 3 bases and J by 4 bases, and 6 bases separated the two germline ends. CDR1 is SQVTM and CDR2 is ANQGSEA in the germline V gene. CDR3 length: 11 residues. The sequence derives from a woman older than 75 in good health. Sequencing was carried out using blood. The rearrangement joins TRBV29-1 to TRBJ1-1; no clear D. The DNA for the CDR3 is TGCAGCGTTGAGAAGACCACTGAAGCTTTCTTT. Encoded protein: CSVEKTTEAFF.